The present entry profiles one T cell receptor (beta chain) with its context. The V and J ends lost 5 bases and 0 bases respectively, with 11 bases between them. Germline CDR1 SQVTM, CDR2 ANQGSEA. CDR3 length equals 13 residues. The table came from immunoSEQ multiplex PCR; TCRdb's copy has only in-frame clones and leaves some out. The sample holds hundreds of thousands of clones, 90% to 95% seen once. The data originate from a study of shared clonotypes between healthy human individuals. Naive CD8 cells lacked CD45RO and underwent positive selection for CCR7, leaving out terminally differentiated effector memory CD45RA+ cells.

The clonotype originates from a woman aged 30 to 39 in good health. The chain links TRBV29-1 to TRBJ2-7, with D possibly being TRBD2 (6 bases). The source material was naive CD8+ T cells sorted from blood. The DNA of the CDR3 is TGCAGCGTTACCGACGGGAGCTCCTACGAGCAGTACTTC. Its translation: CSVTDGSSYEQYF.